In its sample, the clone carrying this T cell receptor (beta chain) was seen many times. Its antigen is still unknown. The germline V and J ends were trimmed by 10 bases and 4 bases, with 12 bases remaining between them. The CDR3 covers 12 residues. Germline V gene data show CDR1 as ENHRY and CDR2 as SYGVKD. Via MiXCR, TCRdb re-called the 5' RACE reads, giving one row per CDR3 protein. The repertoire holds a few hundred thousand distinct CDR3 sequences, roughly 5.2% seen once, with under 3.5% in the top ten. This sample stems from a study of T cells after yellow fever vaccination. Study findings and constraints: Primary-vaccination clones mostly resurfaced post-booster (around 95% CD4, approximately 90% CD8). A small proportion of clonotypes was detected in both the CD4 and CD8 compartments. Abundant clonotypes from the bulk population could get into FACS-sorted repertoires as contaminants.

This receptor was taken from a young man who received the YFV17D yellow fever vaccine. The V gene is TRBV10-3, the J gene TRBJ2-3, with D possibly TRBD2 on 6 matching bases. The starting material was CD4+ T cells sorted from PBMCs, obtained on the day of the yellow fever booster vaccination. This chain's CDR3 is CATEGGSDTQYF. CDR3 nucleotides: TGTGCCACCGAGGGAGGATCAGATACGCAGTATTTT.